The present TCR beta chain was sequenced within a study of T-cell reconstitution after alpha-beta-depleted transplantation in children. During its preparation, the TCRbeta library received unique molecular identifiers. TCRdb analysed the PCR reads with MiXCR anew, one entry per CDR3 protein. The data contain some 300,000 distinct CDR3 sequences, 10% of them singletons. This clonotype came up many times. Its target is not known. Findings of the study overall: About two months after transplant, alpha-beta T cells reportedly came from several hundred expanded graft clones.

The CDR3 runs 12 residues. CDR1 is DFQATT and CDR2 is SNEGSKA in the germline V gene (reference sequence). V lost 5 bases and J lost 7, with 9 bases in between. This chain connects TRBV20-1 to TRBJ1-6; D uncertain. Specimen: PBMCs, collected before TCRalphabeta/CD19-depleted stem cell transplant. This sequence originates from a boy less than two years old with acute myeloid leukemia, due to receive a stem cell transplant. CDR3 loop: CSAGPANSPLHF. The CDR3 DNA reads as TGCAGTGCTGGGCCTGCGAATTCACCCCTCCACTTT.